This T cell receptor (beta chain) was captured in a study of breast tumors, draining lymph nodes, adjacent tissues. Study outcomes and limitations: Tumor T cell lymph node origin was a supported hypothesis, not proven. Tumor repertoires ranked between lymph nodes and nontumor tissue in diversity, with V and J gene preferences. Luminal-like breast cancer showed significantly higher tumor–nontumor repertoire similarity than basal-like. The data were judged consistent with most tumor T cells coming from lymph node and expanding in tumor.

This CDR3 spans 15 amino acids. The germline CDR1 and CDR2 sequences are SGHRS and YFSETQ. Trimming removed 3 bases at V and 13 bases at J, with 24 bases between. TCRdb independently ran MiXCR on the multiplex PCR reads; one entry per CDR3 protein. The sample has about 230,000 distinct CDR3 sequences; roughly 30% are singletons. Breast cancer patients provided tissue from their axillary draining lymph nodes. Regarding this clonotype: The antigen is unknown.

The chain links TRBV5-1 to TRBJ2-3, with D possibly being TRBD1 (7 bases). The sample comprised axillary lymph node tissue. This receptor was identified in a female donor with breast cancer. Some clones in this sample may be carry-over from other donors' samples. The CDR3 DNA is TGCGCCAGCAGCTCGGCGGGGACAGACGGAATTATGAAGTATTTT. It encodes CASSSAGTDGIMKYF.